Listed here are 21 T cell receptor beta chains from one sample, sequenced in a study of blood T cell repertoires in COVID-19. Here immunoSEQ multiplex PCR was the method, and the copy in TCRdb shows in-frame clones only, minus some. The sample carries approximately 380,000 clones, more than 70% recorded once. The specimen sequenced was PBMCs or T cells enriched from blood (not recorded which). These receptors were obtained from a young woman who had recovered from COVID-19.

CDR3 amino acids: CASSPRQGNTGELFF. DNA for the CDR3: TGCGCCAGCAGCCCCCGACAGGGGAACACCGGGGAGCTGTTTTTT. The chain has TRBV4-1 and TRBJ2-2; 7 bases match TRBD1. V lost 4 bases to trimming and J lost 1 base; unmatched junction nucleotides: 3. The CDR3 sequence is 15 residues long. Germline CDR1 and CDR2: MGHRA and YSYEKL.

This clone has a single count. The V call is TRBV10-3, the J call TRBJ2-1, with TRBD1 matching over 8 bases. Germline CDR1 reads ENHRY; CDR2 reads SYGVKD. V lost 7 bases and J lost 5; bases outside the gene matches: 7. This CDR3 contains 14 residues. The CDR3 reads CAINSQGANNEQFF. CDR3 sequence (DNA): TGTGCCATCAATAGCCAGGGGGCAAACAATGAGCAGTTCTTC.

The DNA of the CDR3 is TGCAGCGCCGGGACAAATAGCAATCAGCCCCAGCATTTT. Protein product: CSAGTNSNQPQHF. The chain joins TRBV29-1 to TRBJ1-5; D is possibly TRBD1 (6 bases). Trimming cost V 7 bases and J 0 bases, with 10 bases left between them. The germline V gene encodes CDR1 SQVTM and CDR2 ANQGSEA. CDR3 length: 13 residues. Supplemented by reference TRBV29-1 and TRBJ1-5, the full variable domain reads SAVISQKPSRDICQRGTSLTIQCQVDSQVTMMFWYRQQPGQSLTLIATANQGSEATYESGFVIDKFPISRPNLTFSTLTVSNMSPEDSSIYLCSAGTNSNQPQHFGDGTRLSIL.

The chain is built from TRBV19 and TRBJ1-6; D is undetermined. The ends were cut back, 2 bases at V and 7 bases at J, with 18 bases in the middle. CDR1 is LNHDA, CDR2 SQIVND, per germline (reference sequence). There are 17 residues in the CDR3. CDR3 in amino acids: CASSIKVGEGGNSPLHF. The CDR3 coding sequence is TGTGCCAGTAGTATAAAGGTGGGTGAGGGAGGGAATTCACCCCTCCACTTT.

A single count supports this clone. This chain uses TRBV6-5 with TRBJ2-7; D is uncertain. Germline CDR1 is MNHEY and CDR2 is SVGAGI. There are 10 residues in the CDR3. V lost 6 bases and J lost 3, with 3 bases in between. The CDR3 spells CASSGYEQYF. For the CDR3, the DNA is TGTGCCAGCAGCGGCTACGAGCAGTACTTC.

The CDR3 loop is CASSEGTGFQETQYF. DNA for the CDR3: TGTGCCAGCAGCGAGGGGACAGGGTTTCAAGAGACCCAGTACTTC. The V and J genes are TRBV11-3 and TRBJ2-5, with 9 bases identical to TRBD1. The J segment lost 2 bases and the V segment lost 5 bases, leaving 6 bases of the junction unmatched. Per the germline V gene, CDR1 is SGHNT and CDR2 is YENEEA. The CDR3 has 15 residues.

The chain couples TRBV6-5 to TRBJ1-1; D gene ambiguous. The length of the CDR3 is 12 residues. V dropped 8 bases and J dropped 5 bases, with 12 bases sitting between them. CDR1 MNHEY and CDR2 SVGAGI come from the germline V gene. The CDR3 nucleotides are TGTGCCAGCGGGCATGCCAATACTGAAGCTTTCTTT. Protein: CASGHANTEAFF.

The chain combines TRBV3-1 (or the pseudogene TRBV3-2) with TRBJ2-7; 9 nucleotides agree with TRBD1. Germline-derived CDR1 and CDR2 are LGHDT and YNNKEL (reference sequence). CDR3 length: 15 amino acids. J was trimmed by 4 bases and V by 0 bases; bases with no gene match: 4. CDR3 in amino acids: CASSQDPDRGYEQYF. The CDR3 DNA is TGTGCCAGCAGCCAAGACCCGGACAGGGGATACGAGCAGTACTTC.

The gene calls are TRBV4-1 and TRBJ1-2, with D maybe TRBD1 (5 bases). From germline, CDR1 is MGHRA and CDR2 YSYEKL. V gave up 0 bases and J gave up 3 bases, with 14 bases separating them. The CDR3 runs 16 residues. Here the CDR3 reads CASSQDGAGKYYGYTF. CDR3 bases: TGCGCCAGCAGCCAAGATGGGGCGGGGAAATACTATGGCTACACCTTC.

The CDR3 spells CASSLGRARSPLHF. CDR3 DNA: TGCGCCAGCAGCTTGGGCAGGGCTAGGTCACCCCTCCACTTT. V is TRBV5-1 and J is TRBJ1-6; tentatively, D is TRBD1 (5 bases). CDR3 length: 14 amino acids. The V gene lost 0 bases and the J gene lost 10 bases, with 11 bases spanning the gap. Germline V CDR1 and CDR2: SGHRS, YFSETQ.

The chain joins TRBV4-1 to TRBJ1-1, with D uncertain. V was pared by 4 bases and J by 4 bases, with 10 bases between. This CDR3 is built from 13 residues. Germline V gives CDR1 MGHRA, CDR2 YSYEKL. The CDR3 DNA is TGCGCCAGCAGCCGAAATCGGGGCACTGAAGCTTTCTTT. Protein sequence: CASSRNRGTEAFF.

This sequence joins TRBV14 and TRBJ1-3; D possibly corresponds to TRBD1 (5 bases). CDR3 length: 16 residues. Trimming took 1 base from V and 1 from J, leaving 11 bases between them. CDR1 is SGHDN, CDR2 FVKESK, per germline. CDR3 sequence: CASSQVRGKSGNTIYF. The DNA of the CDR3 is TGTGCCAGCAGCCAAGTAAGGGGAAAGTCTGGAAACACCATATATTTT.

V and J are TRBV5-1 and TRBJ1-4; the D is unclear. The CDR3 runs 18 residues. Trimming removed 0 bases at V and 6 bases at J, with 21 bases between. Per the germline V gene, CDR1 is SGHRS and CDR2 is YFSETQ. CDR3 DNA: TGCGCCAGCAGCTTGGGGGATTCAAGAAGAGGGAGCTATGAAAAACTGTTTTTT. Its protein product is CASSLGDSRRGSYEKLFF.

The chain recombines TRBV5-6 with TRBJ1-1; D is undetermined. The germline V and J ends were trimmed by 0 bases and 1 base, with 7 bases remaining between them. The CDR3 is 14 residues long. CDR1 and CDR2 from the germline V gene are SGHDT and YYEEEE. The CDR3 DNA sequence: TGTGCCAGCAGCTTGGACAGTGAGAACACTGAAGCTTTCTTT. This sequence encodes CASSLDSENTEAFF.

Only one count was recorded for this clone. The CDR3, as DNA: TGTGCCAGCAGCCCCCCGGGACAGCCTAACTATGGCTACACCTTC. This encodes CASSPPGQPNYGYTF. The chain is built from TRBV7-9 and TRBJ1-2, with 7 nucleotides matching TRBD1. CDR1 SEHNR and CDR2 FQNEAQ come from the germline V gene (reference sequence). CDR3 size: 15 residues. The V segment lost 5 bases and the J segment 0 bases; nucleotides outside the gene matches: 6.

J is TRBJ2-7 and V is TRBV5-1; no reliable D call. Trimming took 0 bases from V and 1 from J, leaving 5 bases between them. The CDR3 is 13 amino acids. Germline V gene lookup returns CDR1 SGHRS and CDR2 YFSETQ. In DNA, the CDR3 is TGCGCCAGCAGCTTGGGCAGGTCCTACGAGCAGTACTTC. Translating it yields CASSLGRSYEQYF.

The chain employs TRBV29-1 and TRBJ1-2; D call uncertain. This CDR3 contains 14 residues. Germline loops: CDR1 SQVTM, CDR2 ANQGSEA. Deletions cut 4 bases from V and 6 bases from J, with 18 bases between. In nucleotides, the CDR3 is TGCAGCGTTGCCCCATGGGAGCGAACGGATGGCTACACCTTC. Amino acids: CSVAPWERTDGYTF. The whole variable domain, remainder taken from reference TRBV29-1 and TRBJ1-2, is SAVISQKPSRDICQRGTSLTIQCQVDSQVTMMFWYRQQPGQSLTLIATANQGSEATYESGFVIDKFPISRPNLTFSTLTVSNMSPEDSSIYLCSVAPWERTDGYTFGSGTRLTVV.

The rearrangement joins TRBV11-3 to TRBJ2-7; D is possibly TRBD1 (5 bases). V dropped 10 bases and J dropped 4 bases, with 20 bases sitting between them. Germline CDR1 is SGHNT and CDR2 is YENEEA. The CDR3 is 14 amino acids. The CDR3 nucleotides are TGTGCCACCCCCGAGCAGGGCCTTAGGTACGAGCAGTACTTC. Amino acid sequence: CATPEQGLRYEQYF.

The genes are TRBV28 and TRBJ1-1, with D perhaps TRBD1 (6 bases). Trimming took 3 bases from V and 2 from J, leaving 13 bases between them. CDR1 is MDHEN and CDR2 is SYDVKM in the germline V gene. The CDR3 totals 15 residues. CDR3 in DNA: TGTGCCAGCAGTTTGTCCGACAGGATAAACACTGAAGCTTTCTTT. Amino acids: CASSLSDRINTEAFF.

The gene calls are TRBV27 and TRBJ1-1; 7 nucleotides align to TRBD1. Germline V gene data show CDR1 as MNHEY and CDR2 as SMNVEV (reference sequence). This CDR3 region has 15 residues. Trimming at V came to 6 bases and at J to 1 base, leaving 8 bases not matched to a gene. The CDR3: CASSLEGQSNTEAFF. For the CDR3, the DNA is TGTGCCAGCAGCCTAGAGGGACAGTCGAACACTGAAGCTTTCTTT.

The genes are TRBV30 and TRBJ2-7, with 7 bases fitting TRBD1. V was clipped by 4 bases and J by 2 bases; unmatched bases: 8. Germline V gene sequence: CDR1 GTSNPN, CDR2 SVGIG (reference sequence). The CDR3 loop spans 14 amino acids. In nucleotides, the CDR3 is TGTGCCTGGAACCCACAGGGGTCCCCCTACGAGCAGTACTTC. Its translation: CAWNPQGSPYEQYF.